Listed below are T cell receptor beta chains from one sample, sequenced in a study of T-cell reconstitution after alpha-beta-depleted transplantation in children. Each CDR3 protein gets one entry after TCRdb re-called the PCR reads with MiXCR. The repertoire includes around 420,000 distinct CDR3 sequences, roughly 17% of them detected once, and approximately 28% sits in the top ten. The sample was PBMCs, mostly from graft donor cells, taken 360 days after TCRalphabeta/CD19-depleted stem cell transplant. These TCRs come from a boy younger than two who had a stem cell transplant for Wiskott-Aldrich syndrome, so the T cells may come from the graft donor. CDR3s include the opening cysteine and the closing phenylalanine or tryptophan. Fields, in order: D gene, J gene, clone size, CDR3 length, V gene, CDR3 protein, CDR3 DNA. D genes are given only for firm matches. Clone size is not always given. Where it is, it says once, few, many or a class for expanded clones.

>.|TRBJ2-7|few|11|TRBV29-1
CSVEDSTEQYF
TGCAGCGTTGAAGACAGTACGGAGCAGTACTTC
>.|TRBJ2-2|.|16|TRBV5-1
CASSFFGRANTGELFF
TGCGCCAGCAGCTTCTTCGGCAGGGCGAACACCGGGGAGCTGTTTTTT
>.|TRBJ1-2|.|16|TRBV28
CASSPFRDFDHYGYTF
TGTGCCAGCAGTCCCTTCCGGGACTTCGATCACTATGGCTACACCTTC
>.|TRBJ2-5|few|14|TRBV5-6
CASSPDIDQETQYF
TGTGCCAGCAGCCCAGATATAGATCAAGAGACCCAGTACTTC
>TRBD2|TRBJ2-1|.|14|TRBV10-3
CAISLSGGKNEQFF
TGTGCCATCAGTCTCAGCGGGGGGAAGAATGAGCAGTTCTTC
>TRBD2|TRBJ2-1|.|18|TRBV11-1
CASSSGTSGPPPYNEQFF
TGTGCCAGCAGTTCTGGGACTAGCGGGCCGCCCCCCTACAATGAGCAGTTCTTC
>TRBD2|TRBJ2-5|few|16|TRBV4-2
CASSLSSGGVEETQYF
TGTGCCAGCAGCCTATCCAGCGGGGGGGTAGAAGAGACCCAGTACTTC
>.|TRBJ2-1|.|13|TRBV4-1
CASSPYGHNEQFF
TGCGCCAGCAGCCCCTACGGGCACAATGAGCAGTTCTTC
>.|TRBJ2-1|.|13|TRBV6-6
CASGWTVEYEQFF
TGTGCCAGCGGTTGGACAGTAGAATATGAGCAGTTCTTC
>TRBD2|TRBJ2-1|.|17|TRBV5-1
CASSLPTSGGVGNEQFF
TGCGCCAGCAGCTTGCCCACTAGCGGGGGGGTAGGCAATGAGCAGTTCTTC
>.|TRBJ2-7|few|16|TRBV5-6
CASSLYRDGSSYEQYF
TGTGCCAGCAGCTTATACCGGGACGGGAGCTCCTACGAGCAGTACTTC
>TRBD1|TRBJ2-7|.|18|TRBV11-2
CASSLGPQGAKPYYEQYF
TGTGCCAGCAGCTTAGGCCCTCAGGGGGCCAAGCCCTACTACGAGCAGTACTTC
>.|TRBJ2-7|.|15|TRBV6-2/TRBV6-3
CASNMNRGTTYEQYF
TGTGCCAGCAATATGAACAGGGGGACTACCTACGAGCAGTACTTC
>TRBD2|TRBJ2-5|.|16|TRBV2
CASRRRTSGGAETQYF
TGTGCCAGCAGGCGTCGGACTAGCGGGGGGGCTGAGACCCAGTACTTC
>.|TRBJ2-3|many|14|TRBV5-1
CASSRDKFTDTQYF
TGCGCCAGCAGCCGGGACAAGTTCACAGATACGCAGTATTTT